The present T cell receptor (beta chain) was sequenced within a study of blood T cell repertoires in COVID-19 (TCRdb year 2020). General notes on the study: Samples covering the acute and convalescent phases of COVID-19 were provided by collaborators in the United States, Italy and Spain. The repertoires were released in a freely available public database intended as a resource for research on the immune response to SARS-CoV-2. The sample metadata nearly always contained a de-identified subject ID, COVID-19 status, age in years and sex. The material from the prospective study consisted of cDNA or gDNA derived from T cells, B-cell-depleted T cells, or PBMCs. The dataset comprised deeply sampled blood TCRbeta repertoires from subjects exposed to, actively infected with, or recovered from COVID-19. The samples were drawn from the first 160 participants of the ongoing ImmuneRACE study and from roughly 1,300 subjects provided by 6 global collaborators. Where available, HLA class I and class II types were obtained from metadata supplied by the sample provider rather than from assay-based typing. What the research found in general, with its limitations: The quantity of clinical and demographic metadata differed by source and by participant and was supplied without curation.

The CDR3 sequence holds 13 residues, the cysteine and phenylalanine included. The sequence is cut down to CDR3 DNA, 39 bases in frame from base 1. Trimming at the junction amounts to 0 bases on V and 5 bases on J, and the germline ends lie 6 bases apart. CDR1 and CDR2 are drawn from the germline V gene: SGHRS, YFSETQ. With respect to this clone: Its antigen specificity is not known. No base quality information exists; no much larger clone differs at one position. The same CDR3 is also encoded by other DNA sequences in this sample.

TCRbeta CDR3 regions were amplified from genomic DNA by means of the immunoSEQ Assay, a bias-controlled multiplex PCR. In the source study's methods: The number of nucleated cells in each sample was estimated by amplification of reference gene primers within the assay. Sequence reads were collapsed and filtered to measure the absolute abundance of every unique TCRbeta CDR3 rearrangement. For each sample, productive Simpson clonality was calculated as the square root of Simpson's diversity index over productive rearrangements. Sourced from immuneACCESS, this table was stored by TCRdb with only in-frame sequences that have V and J called. A share of the clones is absent; for the studies checked, an unresolved V gene accounts for under half, and the remainder has no known explanation. V, J and clone size derive from that table, while D and trimming were established from the DNA sequence. The sample contains under 350,000 clones, roughly nine tenths of them found a single time. Approximately 2% of the sample rests with the top ten.

Participants in the prospective study were enrolled through a virtual design, were aged about 18 to 89 years, and lived in roughly 24 United States geographic areas. Cohort assignment in the prospective study relied on participant-reported clinical history from a screening survey and a study questionnaire. Recovered participants in ImmuneRACE Cohort 3 were defined as having two consecutive negative NP/OP PCR tests, clearance from a healthcare professional, or resolution of symptoms. In the prospective study, whole blood, serum and a nasopharyngeal or oropharyngeal swab were collected from each participant by mobile phlebotomists. Prospective study participants could optionally give additional blood draws and questionnaires over an approximately 2-month period. Before DNA extraction, blood samples from the prospective study were shipped at room temperature or frozen.

The source of this sequence is a woman in her sixties who had recovered from COVID-19. The chain links TRBV5-1 with TRBJ1-5; the D gene lacks a confident call. The sequenced sample was PBMCs or T cells enriched from blood (not recorded which). The bases are TGCGCCAGCAGCTTGGCCCCGGATCAGCCCCAGCATTTT. Translated, it gives CASSLAPDQPQHF.